This T cell receptor beta chain was recorded in a study of regulatory T cells in long-lasting Graves disease (dated by TCRdb to 2020 to 2023). About the investigation overall: Newly diagnosed Graves' disease patients had taken antithyroid drugs for less than 3 months. Persistent Graves' disease patients were compared with newly diagnosed Graves' disease patients by peripheral blood TCR sequencing and RNA sequencing. The study was conducted in China and was registered as a clinical trial. A total of around 35 samples underwent TCR sequencing, from about 13 patients with persistent Graves' disease and approximately 20 patients with newly diagnosed Graves' disease.

Libraries were built with multiplex PCR. For sequencing, an Illumina HiSeq 4000 was employed. iRepertoire HTBI primers and Arm-PCR amplification of CDR3 regions were used to construct TCR beta libraries. Before sequencing, the PCR products underwent gel purification. The original pipeline was this. Gene usage analysis of CDR3 amino acid clonotypes used the approximately 56 TRBV and about 13 TRBJ segments found across samples. COPE and FqMerger were used to merge the filtered high-quality paired reads into contigs. Contigs were aligned with BLAST to IMGT TRBV, TRBD and TRBJ reference genes, and CDR3 was defined per IMGT. Any clonotype with a frequency above 0.1% was counted as a highly expanded clone. Shannon entropy served as the measure of repertoire diversity, while the Gini coefficient captured V-J evenness. Clonotypes shared by more than one individual were considered public. TCRdb took the public reads, trimmed them with fastp at Q25, ran MiXCR for clone calling and kept in-frame beta chains. When rows share a CDR3 protein, they turn into one entry using the most common DNA and genes. TCRdb's processing, not the authors' own work, is the source of the V and J calls. The sample has 450,000 to 500,000 distinct CDR3 sequences on record, 15% to 20% of them singletons. The top ten clonotypes cover approximately 12% of the sample.

The time point label on this specimen signifies: newly diagnosed GD, antithyroid drugs for less than 3 months. For both TCR sequencing and RNA sequencing, RNA was extracted from PBMCs in TRIzol. Graves' disease was diagnosed according to American Thyroid Association guidelines. Patients were recruited from an endocrinology department in Xi'an, China. Each patient gave about 10 milliliters of peripheral blood, collected in an EDTA anticoagulant tube. Ficoll Paque Plus density gradient separation was used to isolate PBMCs, and no further T cell sorting was done. An Agilent 2100 Bioanalyzer and agarose gel were used to check RNA quality, and a NanoDrop 2000 was used to measure RNA concentration. Relative to germline, V is 2 bases shorter and J is 5 bases shorter, with 10 bases between their ends. In the germline V gene (reference sequence), CDR1 corresponds to WNHNN and CDR2 to SYGVQD. Including the terminal cysteine and phenylalanine, the CDR3 comprises 13 residues. Of the read, only the CDR3 DNA is kept; its 39 bases are in frame from base 1.

The paper's findings and limits, for the study overall: The authors noted that the small sample size was a limitation that may lower accuracy. A larger number of public clonotypes was shared among persistent patients (approximately 3,000) than among newly diagnosed patients (roughly 980). Peripheral blood alone was examined, since thyroid tissue, which constituted the primary lesion, could not be accessed. Preferential use of TRBV28, TRBJ1-2 and TRBJ2-5 was observed in persistent disease, whereas TRBV20-1 and TRBJ2-1 were favored in newly diagnosed disease. Lower TCR Shannon entropy and fewer highly expanded clones were observed in persistent Graves' disease patients than in newly diagnosed patients, which suggested clonal expansion. Only the TCR beta chain was sequenced and analyzed.

To note about this clonotype: There is no known antigen for this receptor. No quality values exist for individual bases; no much larger clone is one base distant.

These data were also reused for a study on T cells in Graves' hyperthyroidism and ophthalmopathy. That second report states: A patient counted as having stable Graves' hyperthyroidism if no progression to ophthalmopathy occurred over 18 months of follow-up. Hyperthyroidism patients were aged 18 to 65 years and newly diagnosed, with disease duration of less than 2 months. Exclusion was applied to patients with uncontrolled infections, other autoimmune diseases, pregnancy or lactation. Diagnoses were based on clinical symptoms, serum thyroxine and TRAb, thyroid ultrasound and orbital computed tomography. A first-round RT-PCR of the TCR CDR3 used the HTBI primer set with the Qiagen OneStep RT-PCR kit. Blood samples also contained most of the expanded thyroid clonotypes (frequency above 0.001), which suggests that blood repertoires may reflect thyroid immune responses. In cross-validation, a model built on a 13 V-J signature told ophthalmopathy apart from stable hyperthyroidism with 85% to 90% sensitivity and approximately 81% specificity, and in testing the same model reached 80%/75%. In validation, the model predicted progression to ophthalmopathy with approximately 71% sensitivity and approximately 78% specificity, a median of 6.5 months before onset. To identify TCR V-J signatures that set the groups apart, the researchers used a discovery cohort of about a hundred patients, made up of roughly 40 with Graves' ophthalmopathy and about 60 with stable Graves' hyperthyroidism. An independent validation cohort of around 20 hyperthyroidism patients and about 15 patients who later progressed to ophthalmopathy tested prospective prediction of ophthalmopathy. The 75 to 100 discovery patients were divided at random into training and test sets in a 7:3 ratio. In addition, the study compared T-cell repertoires in thyroid tissue and in blood from about six Graves' hyperthyroidism patients. After sampling, hyperthyroidism patients received methimazole starting at 30 mg daily, and ophthalmopathy patients received high-dose intravenous methylprednisolone. The libraries were constructed in a second round of multiplex PCR and then size-selected and purified. Sequencing of the libraries was done on an Illumina HiSeq2000 using paired-end 100 bp reads. Raw data were processed with SOAPnuke, discarding reads with adapters, uncalled bases, mean Phred below 15, or no exact constant-primer or identifier match. High-quality paired reads were merged using COPE v1.2.5, and each unique nucleotide sequence was defined as a clonotype. MiTCR v1.1 was used to align clonotypes to the IMGT TRBV, TRBD and TRBJ reference segments. Analysis was restricted to V-J combinations with a frequency above 0.0001, which covered about 99% of repertoires. A TCS score was defined as the ratio of F50 (clonal expansion) to E x V (chaos), with BLOSUM62-based TCRdist applied between CDR3 peptides within each V-J. Welch's t-statistics and random forest reduced roughly 530 V-J features to around 14, which were used in a naive Bayes classifier (R e1071). Sample size was not statistically predetermined, and blinding of investigators to group allocation was not performed. TCR Vbeta CDR3 sequencing of around 130 peripheral blood samples (over 40 ophthalmopathy, approximately 80 hyperthyroidism and 17 progressor patients) is reported in the paper.

The specimen was peripheral blood mononuclear cells (PBMCs), collected at new diagnosis, from a patient treated with antithyroid drugs. Here the chain combines TRBV10-1 and TRBJ2-7, with TRBD1 tentatively as D gene (5 bases match). The clonotype originates from a middle-aged man with Graves disease. Donor details come from another sample of the same person, matched by shared clones. The nucleotide sequence reads as follows: TGCGCCAGCAGTGAGGGGGCGCGAGACGAGCAGTACTTC. Translation gives CASSEGARDEQYF.